This entry features one T cell receptor (beta chain) sequence. The data were produced by immunoSEQ multiplex PCR, yet TCRdb's version contains in-frame clones alone and is incomplete. The table lists tens of thousands of clones, roughly four fifths of them singletons. The sample is drawn from a study of blood T cell repertoires in COVID-19. Study-wide background: Acute-phase and convalescent COVID-19 samples originated in the United States, Italy and Spain. T cells, B-cell-depleted T cells, or PBMCs provided the cDNA or gDNA that served as material.

The CDR3 has 16 residues. Germline assignment: CDR1 SGHTA and CDR2 FQGNSA. Germline trimming cut 7 bases from V and 2 bases from J; bases unmatched to any gene: 6. The sequence was obtained from a human donor in a cohort sampled during active COVID-19. Sequences were obtained from peripheral blood. The chain links TRBV7-2 to TRBJ2-3; 13 nucleotides align to TRBD2. DNA for the CDR3: TGTGCCAGCACCGTTACTAGCGGGGGGGACACAGATACGCAGTATTTT. Translated: CASTVTSGGDTDTQYF.